The 9 T cell receptor beta chains in this list originate from one sample, sequenced in a study of blood T cell repertoires in COVID-19. Using immunoSEQ multiplex PCR, the repertoire was profiled, and TCRdb retains in-frame clones only, with some absent. The table has roughly 310,000 clones, 88% seen once. Sequencing was done on a sample of peripheral blood. All receptors derive from a woman between 45 and 60 years old with active or convalescent COVID-19.

The V and J genes are TRBV6-6 and TRBJ2-7; tentative D call: TRBD1 (5 bases). The V gene lost 0 bases and the J gene lost 0 bases, with 12 bases spanning the gap. Per the germline V gene, CDR1 is MNHNY and CDR2 is SVGAGI (reference sequence). This CDR3 has 16 amino acids. Written as DNA, the CDR3 is TGTGCCAGCAGTTACTCGGGGCAGGGTGGCTCCTACGAGCAGTACTTC. This codes for CASSYSGQGGSYEQYF.

The chain has TRBV7-2 and TRBJ1-4; D remains ambiguous. Germline assignment: CDR1 SGHTA and CDR2 FQGNSA. The CDR3 spans 15 residues. V lost 1 base and J lost 5, with 11 bases in between. The CDR3 bases are TGTGCCAGCAGCTTAGATGGGCAGCTAAATGAAAAACTGTTTTTT. This encodes CASSLDGQLNEKLFF.

The chain has TRBV30 and TRBJ1-1; D might be TRBD1 (5 bases). This CDR3 spans 14 amino acids. CDR1 is GTSNPN and CDR2 is SVGIG in the germline V gene (reference sequence). V lost 0 bases and J 7 bases, leaving 15 bases between the germline ends. The chain's CDR3 is CAWSVGARRIEAFF. CDR3 coding DNA: TGTGCCTGGAGTGTTGGGGCACGTCGTATTGAAGCTTTCTTT.

The chain is built from TRBV3-1 (or the pseudogene TRBV3-2) and TRBJ1-5; a weak D match, TRBD1 (5 bases). The V gene's germline CDR1 is LGHDT and CDR2 YNNKEL (reference sequence). The V end lost 6 bases, the J end lost 4 bases, and 13 bases lay between the germline ends. The CDR3 contains 14 residues. In DNA form, the CDR3 reads TGTGCCAGCAGTTTAGGACATACAAATCAGCCCCAGCATTTT. The encoded protein is CASSLGHTNQPQHF.

This chain links TRBV11-3 with TRBJ1-1; D not certain. Trimming removed 3 bases from V and 0 bases from J, with 8 bases in between. CDR3 length: 14 amino acids. Germline loops: CDR1 SGHNT, CDR2 YENEEA. CDR3 bases: TGTGCCAGCAGCTTGGGCCCCATGAACACTGAAGCTTTCTTT. Translated: CASSLGPMNTEAFF.

CDR3: CASRALAGSSYNEQFF. CDR3 nucleotide sequence: TGTGCCAGCAGGGCCTTAGCGGGAAGCTCCTACAATGAGCAGTTCTTC. This sequence joins TRBV7-9 and TRBJ2-1, with 8 positions matching TRBD2. After removal of 6 bases from V and 0 bases from J, the junction contained 7 bases not matched to a gene. Germline values: CDR1 SEHNR, CDR2 FQNEAQ (reference sequence). CDR3 length: 16 amino acids.

The V and J genes are TRBV27 and TRBJ1-2; 8 bases line up with TRBD1. With 6 bases clipped from V and 3 bases from J, the junction kept 3 bases outside the gene matches. Germline values: CDR1 MNHEY, CDR2 SMNVEV (reference sequence). The CDR3 runs 13 residues. CDR3 residues: CASSPDRDYGYTF. The CDR3 nucleotides are TGTGCCAGCAGCCCGGACAGGGACTATGGCTACACCTTC.

The J gene is TRBJ1-1, the V gene TRBV13; D is ambiguous. This CDR3 contains 14 residues. CDR1 and CDR2 from the germline V gene are PRHDT and FYEKMQ (reference sequence). The germline V and J ends were trimmed by 1 base and 1 base, with 7 bases remaining between them. CDR3 sequence (DNA): TGTGCCAGCAGCTTAGTGGGGAGGAACACTGAAGCTTTCTTT. Its protein product is CASSLVGRNTEAFF.

V gene TRBV7-3 combines with J gene TRBJ2-2, with 15 bases fitting TRBD2. After removal of 6 bases from V and 4 bases from J, the junction contained 3 bases not matched to a gene. Germline V gene sequence: CDR1 SGHTA, CDR2 FQGTGA. The CDR3 consists of 16 residues. CDR3 in amino acids: CASRGGLAGGTGELFF. The CDR3 coding sequence is TGTGCCAGCAGAGGGGGACTAGCGGGAGGCACCGGGGAGCTGTTTTTT.